Presented here are 12 T cell receptor beta chains from one specimen sequenced in a study of T cells in Graves' hyperthyroidism and ophthalmopathy (dated by TCRdb to the late 2010s). The method behind the library was multiplex PCR. Instrument used: Illumina HiSeq 2000. TCR beta CDR3 regions were amplified from RNA transcripts. The TCR CDR3 was subjected to a first round of RT-PCR using the HTBI primer set and the Qiagen OneStep RT-PCR kit. Using fastp at Q25 and MiXCR, TCRdb reprocessed the public reads and kept productive beta chains. A single entry per CDR3 protein holds the most common genes and DNA from its merged rows. This sample gives approximately 380,000 distinct CDR3 sequences in total; over 13% of them show up just once. Of the sample, around 27% is held by the ten largest clones. Input material: blood. These TCRs come from a man in his fifties with Graves' ophthalmopathy.

This clonotype has just a few counts. The chain recombines TRBV27 with TRBJ1-6; 7 nucleotides line up with TRBD1. This CDR3 comprises 18 residues. From germline, CDR1 is MNHEY and CDR2 SMNVEV (reference sequence). V lost 6 bases to trimming and J lost 1 base; unmatched junction nucleotides: 12. The CDR3 region has the DNA TGTGCCAGCAGCTGGAGGGGGCCGCATAGTTCCTATAATTCACCCCTCCACTTT. This codes for CASSWRGPHSSYNSPLHF.

The V call is TRBV28, the J call TRBJ1-5; D is uncertain. V dropped 3 bases and J dropped 8 bases, with 8 bases sitting between them. Germline V gene data show CDR1 as MDHEN and CDR2 as SYDVKM. The CDR3 covers 12 residues. This CDR3 is CASSFGEEPQHF. The CDR3 bases are TGTGCCAGCAGTTTTGGGGAGGAGCCCCAGCATTTT. The full variable domain, with the rest looked up from reference TRBV28 and TRBJ1-5, is DVKVTQSSRYLVKRTGEKVFLECVQDMDHENMFWYRQDPGLGLRLIYFSYDVKMKEKGDIPEGYSVSREKKERFSLILESASTNQTSMYLCASSFGEEPQHFGDGTRLSIL.

This clonotype was seen at least ten times. This sequence joins TRBV7-9 and TRBJ2-1, with 11 bases that match TRBD2. This CDR3 has 18 amino acids. V shed 5 bases and J 5 bases; nucleotides not matched to a gene: 14. Looked up from germline, CDR1 is SEHNR and CDR2 is FQNEAQ (reference sequence). The CDR3: CASSLPPRLAGGNNEQFF. The DNA for the CDR3 is TGTGCCAGCAGCCTCCCCCCCCGGCTAGCGGGAGGAAACAATGAGCAGTTCTTC.

V and J are TRBV7-8 and TRBJ2-6; D might be TRBD1 (5 bases). This CDR3 region has 14 residues. Trimming stripped 9 bases from V and 4 bases from J, with 13 bases between. Germline-derived CDR1 and CDR2 are SGHVS and FQNEAQ. The CDR3 protein is CASKSGSGANVLTF. CDR3 in DNA: TGTGCCAGTAAGTCAGGGTCGGGGGCCAACGTCCTGACTTTC.

The sample holds a few counts of this clonotype. The rearrangement uses TRBV6-1 and TRBJ2-7, with D uncertain. This CDR3 has 13 residues. CDR1 and CDR2 from the germline V gene are MNHNS and SASEGT. Deletions cut 6 bases from V and 3 bases from J, with 12 bases between. CDR3 amino acids: CASRPLGLYEQYF. DNA for the CDR3: TGTGCCAGCAGACCGCTAGGGCTCTACGAGCAGTACTTC.

This clonotype was picked up many times. A read error may be the cause here, since a much bigger clone is one base away. The genes are TRBV27 and TRBJ1-1, with D perhaps matching TRBD1 (6 bases). Trimming cost V 6 bases and J 0 bases, with 8 bases left between them. CDR1 and CDR2 (germline): MNHEY, SMNVEV (reference sequence). The CDR3 totals 13 residues. CDR3 bases: TGTGCCAGCAGCGGGGGCCTGAACACTGAAGCTTTCTTT. Translated, it gives CASSGGLNTEAFF.

The table lists this clonotype with many counts. The CDR3, as DNA: TGTGCCAGCAGAGGGACAGGGGGCTTCGGGGAGCTGTTTTTT. Protein: CASRGTGGFGELFF. This sequence joins TRBV2 and TRBJ2-2, with 12 positions matching TRBD1. This CDR3 has 14 amino acids. J gave up 7 bases and V 6 bases, and 3 bases lay outside the gene matches. Germline values: CDR1 SNHLY, CDR2 FYNNEI.

Many counts were recorded for this clonotype. The rearrangement uses TRBV12-5 and TRBJ2-1; 7 bases map to TRBD1. V trimming: 3 bases; J trimming: 2 bases; junction bases outside the gene matches: 4. CDR1 and CDR2 from the germline V gene are LGHNT and FRNRAP. This CDR3 contains 15 residues. In DNA form, the CDR3 reads TGTGCTAGTGGTTTCGGGACAGCAACCTACAATGAGCAGTTCTTC. It is translated as CASGFGTATYNEQFF.

This clonotype was observed a few times. V gene TRBV5-8 combines with J gene TRBJ2-3; D unclear. This CDR3 has 15 amino acids. Per germline, CDR1 SGHTS and CDR2 YDEGEE. Trimming took 2 bases from V and 2 from J, leaving 12 bases between them. In DNA form, the CDR3 reads TGTGCCAGCAGCTTTATCCGTTCCAACACAGATACGCAGTATTTT. The encoded protein is CASSFIRSNTDTQYF.

In this sample, this clonotype turned up many times. This sequence joins TRBV19 and TRBJ2-7, with TRBD2 as a possible D gene (7 bases). This CDR3 contains 16 residues. The V end was cut by 3 bases, the J end by 0 bases, with 15 bases between. Per germline, CDR1 LNHDA and CDR2 SQIVND (reference sequence). Written as DNA, the CDR3 is TGTGCCAGTAGTATTTACGGGGGGCCGAGCTCCTACGAGCAGTACTTC. Its protein is CASSIYGGPSSYEQYF.

This chain links TRBV7-9 with TRBJ2-5; weak D call: TRBD1 (7 bases). V was pared by 5 bases and J by 5 bases, with 15 bases between. CDR3 length: 14 residues. Germline V gene sequence: CDR1 SEHNR, CDR2 FQNEAQ (reference sequence). The CDR3 protein is CASSLQGGYETQYF. The CDR3 nucleotides read TGTGCCAGCAGCCTCCAGGGGGGATATGAGACCCAGTACTTC.

This clonotype was detected a few times. This sequence joins TRBV25-1 and TRBJ1-1; the D is unclear. The CDR3 has 12 amino acids. V lost 7 bases and J lost 3, with 9 bases in between. Germline lookup yields CDR1 MGHDK and CDR2 SYGVNS. The CDR3 nucleotides are TGTGCCAGCACCGCCTCGCACACTGAAGCTTTCTTT. Residues: CASTASHTEAFF.